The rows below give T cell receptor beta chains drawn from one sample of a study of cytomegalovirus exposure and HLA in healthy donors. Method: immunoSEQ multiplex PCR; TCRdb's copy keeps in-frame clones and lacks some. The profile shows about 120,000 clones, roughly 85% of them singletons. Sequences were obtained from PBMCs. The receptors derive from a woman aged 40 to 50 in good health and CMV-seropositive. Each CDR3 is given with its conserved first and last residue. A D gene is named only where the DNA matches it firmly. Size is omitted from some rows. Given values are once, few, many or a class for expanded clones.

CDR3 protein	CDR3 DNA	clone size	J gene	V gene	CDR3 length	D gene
CASSPDRGRNTIYF	TGTGCCAGCAGCCCGGACAGGGGTAGAAACACCATATATTTT	-	TRBJ1-3	TRBV7-6	14	TRBD1
CASAGQGYGNTIYF	TGTGCCAGCGCGGGACAGGGTTACGGAAACACCATATATTTT	-	TRBJ1-3	TRBV2	14	TRBD1
CSARDIYEQYF	TGCAGTGCTAGAGACATCTACGAGCAGTACTTC	-	TRBJ2-7	TRBV20-1	11	-
CASSFSRGWNQPQHF	TGTGCCAGCAGTTTTTCTAGGGGATGGAATCAGCCCCAGCATTTT	-	TRBJ1-5	TRBV28	15	-
CASRMTSGSYEQYF	TGTGCCAGCAGGATGACTAGCGGGAGCTACGAGCAGTACTTC	-	TRBJ2-7	TRBV6-1	14	TRBD2
CASRGDSGSGDTQYF	TGTGCCAGCAGGGGCGATAGCGGGAGCGGAGATACGCAGTATTTT	-	TRBJ2-3	TRBV9	15	TRBD2
CASSLAGGIRSLDTQYF	TGTGCCAGCAGCTTGGCCGGCGGGATAAGGTCATTAGATACGCAGTATTTT	-	TRBJ2-3	TRBV5-4	17	-
CASSRGDSNQPQHF	TGTGCCAGCAGTCGGGGTGATAGCAATCAGCCCCAGCATTTT	-	TRBJ1-5	TRBV6-5	14	-
CAWRSGQYLQETQYF	TGTGCCTGGAGGTCTGGACAGTACCTTCAAGAGACCCAGTACTTC	-	TRBJ2-5	TRBV30	15	-
CAWTGTGDGYTF	TGTGCCTGGACTGGGACAGGGGATGGCTACACCTTC	few	TRBJ1-2	TRBV30	12	TRBD1
CASSTGQGVGQPQHF	TGTGCCAGCAGCACGGGACAGGGGGTAGGTCAGCCCCAGCATTTT	-	TRBJ1-5	TRBV9	15	TRBD1
CASSLRLHEQYF	TGTGCCAGCAGCCTCAGGCTCCACGAGCAGTACTTC	-	TRBJ2-7	TRBV7-2	12	-
CASRTRSNQPQHF	TGTGCCAGCAGGACACGGAGCAATCAGCCCCAGCATTTT	-	TRBJ1-5	TRBV6-1	13	-
CASSFGSTYEQYF	TGTGCCAGCAGCTTTGGGAGTACCTACGAGCAGTACTTC	-	TRBJ2-7	TRBV7-2	13	-
CASSFGHNYGYTF	TGTGCCAGCAGTTTTGGCCATAACTATGGCTACACCTTC	few	TRBJ1-2	TRBV28	13	-
CASRIGETQYF	TGTGCCAGCAGGATCGGGGAGACCCAGTACTTC	-	TRBJ2-5	TRBV7-8	11	-
CASSLWDSTYEQYF	TGTGCCAGCTCCCTCTGGGACAGTACCTACGAGCAGTACTTC	-	TRBJ2-7	TRBV18	14	TRBD1
CASSSSSNTEAFF	TGTGCCAGCAGTAGTAGCTCGAACACTGAAGCTTTCTTT	-	TRBJ1-1	TRBV25-1	13	-
CASSLLRVLGAYEQYF	TGTGCCAGCAGTTTGCTCCGGGTCCTAGGGGCCTACGAGCAGTACTTC	-	TRBJ2-7	TRBV28	16	-
CATSRGSGDYVIYEQYF	TGTGCCACCAGCAGAGGGTCAGGAGACTATGTAATCTACGAGCAGTACTTC	-	TRBJ2-7	TRBV15	17	-
CASSLVPTVTDTQYF	TGTGCCAGCAGCTTAGTCCCCACGGTCACAGATACGCAGTATTTT	-	TRBJ2-3	TRBV7-9	15	-
CASRKGAGFTDTQYF	TGTGCCAGCAGGAAGGGTGCGGGATTCACAGATACGCAGTATTTT	-	TRBJ2-3	TRBV6-6	15	-
CASSQSRDRGSYEQYF	TGCGCCAGCAGCCAGTCCCGGGACAGGGGCTCCTACGAGCAGTACTTC	-	TRBJ2-7	TRBV4-1	16	TRBD1
CASSVWTNEQYF	TGTGCCAGCAGCGTCTGGACAAACGAGCAGTACTTC	-	TRBJ2-7	TRBV7-9	12	-
CASSLGGPRTEAFF	TGTGCCAGCAGTTTGGGGGGGCCTCGCACTGAAGCTTTCTTT	-	TRBJ1-1	TRBV27	14	-
CASSPTWSSYNEQFF	TGTGCCAGCAGCCCAACGTGGAGCTCCTACAATGAGCAGTTCTTC	-	TRBJ2-1	TRBV7-2	15	-
CASSSDRVPQPQHF	TGTGCCAGTAGTAGCGACAGGGTCCCTCAGCCCCAGCATTTT	few	TRBJ1-5	TRBV19	14	TRBD1
CASSPREGEQYF	TGTGCCAGCAGCCCCCGAGAGGGTGAGCAGTACTTC	-	TRBJ2-7	TRBV28	12	-
CASSLIQSITNEQFF	TGTGCCAGCAGTCTGATACAATCCATTACAAATGAGCAGTTCTTC	-	TRBJ2-1	TRBV27	15	-
CASSQDGADYGYTF	TGTGCCAGCAGCCAAGATGGGGCGGACTATGGCTACACCTTC	-	TRBJ1-2	TRBV11-2	14	-
CAWRDSSNYGYTF	TGTGCCTGGCGGGACTCCTCAAACTATGGCTACACCTTC	-	TRBJ1-2	TRBV30	13	-
CASSPRQGADEQYF	TGTGCCAGCAGTCCCCGCCAGGGGGCGGACGAGCAGTACTTC	-	TRBJ2-7	TRBV27	14	TRBD1
CAWSPGSQCAQHF	TGTGCCTGGAGTCCGGGTTCCCAATGTGCCCAGCATTTT	-	TRBJ1-5	TRBV30	13	-